This TCR beta chain derives from a study of T cell changes during pregnancy in multiple sclerosis. This table comes from immunoSEQ multiplex PCR, and its TCRdb copy is limited to in-frame clones, with some not included. Here the sample spans around 60,000 clones, around 94% being singletons. V lost 5 bases, J lost 3 bases, and 12 bases lay in between. CDR1 is MDHEN, CDR2 SYDVKM, per germline. The length of the CDR3 is 14 residues. The source of this sequence is a female donor with multiple sclerosis, enrolled in a pregnancy study. The chain employs TRBV28 and TRBJ2-3; tentative D call: TRBD1 (6 bases). The sample was CD8+ T cells from peripheral blood mononuclear cells, taken in the third trimester of pregnancy. The DNA for the CDR3 is TGTGCCAGCAGTCCCCCGGACAGAACAGATACGCAGTATTTT. Translated: CASSPPDRTDTQYF.